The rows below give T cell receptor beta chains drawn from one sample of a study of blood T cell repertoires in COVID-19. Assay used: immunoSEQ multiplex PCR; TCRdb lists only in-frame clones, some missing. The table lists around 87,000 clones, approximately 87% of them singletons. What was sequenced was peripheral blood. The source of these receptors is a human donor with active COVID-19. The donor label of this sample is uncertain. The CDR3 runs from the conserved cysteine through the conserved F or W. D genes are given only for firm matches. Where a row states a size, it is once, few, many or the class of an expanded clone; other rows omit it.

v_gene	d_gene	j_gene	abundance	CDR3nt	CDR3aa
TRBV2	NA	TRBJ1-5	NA	TGTGCCAGCAGTGTAGGGGCAGGACGCAATCAGCCCCAGCATTTT	CASSVGAGRNQPQHF
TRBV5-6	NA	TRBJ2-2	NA	TGTGCCAGCAGCTTGGCTGGCAGGGGAGTCGCCGGGGAGCTGTTTTTT	CASSLAGRGVAGELFF
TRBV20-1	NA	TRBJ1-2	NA	TGCAGTGCTAGTAGTATGACGGGGAATTATGGCTACACCTTC	CSASSMTGNYGYTF
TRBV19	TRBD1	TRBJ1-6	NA	TGTGCCAGTAGGATTTCACAGGGGGCGAAAAATTCACCCCTCCACTTT	CASRISQGAKNSPLHF
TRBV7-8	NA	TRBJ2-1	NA	TGTGCCAGCAGCCAAGGGGTCAATGAGCAGTTCTTC	CASSQGVNEQFF
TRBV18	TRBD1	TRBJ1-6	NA	TGTGCCAGCTCATTAGGACAGGACAATTCACCCCTCCACTTT	CASSLGQDNSPLHF
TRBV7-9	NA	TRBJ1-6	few	TGTGCCAGCAGCTCACAGGGTTTGACACCCCTCCACTTT	CASSSQGLTPLHF
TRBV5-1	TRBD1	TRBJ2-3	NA	TGCGCCAGCAGCTTAAGACAGGGGCCAGATACGCAGTATTTT	CASSLRQGPDTQYF
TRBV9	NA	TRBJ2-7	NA	NA	CASSVAGGAARRPYF
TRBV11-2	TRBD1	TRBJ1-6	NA	TGTGCCAGCAGCTTATTAGGGGGCTTGTCCTATAATTCACCCCTCCACTTT	CASSLLGGLSYNSPLHF
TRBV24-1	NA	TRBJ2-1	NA	TGTGCCACCAGTACAGACTACAATGAGCAGTTCTTC	CATSTDYNEQFF
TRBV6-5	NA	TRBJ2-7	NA	TGTGCCAGCAGTCGGACAGCCGAGCAGTACTTC	CASSRTAEQYF
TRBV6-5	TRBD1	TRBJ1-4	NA	TGTGCCAGCAGCCGGCAAGGACAGGGAATAGAAAAACTGTTTTTT	CASSRQGQGIEKLFF
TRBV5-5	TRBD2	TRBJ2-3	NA	TGTGCCAGCAGCACCGGCGGCCTAGCGGGGGGGCTAGGTACAGATACGCAGTATTTT	CASSTGGLAGGLGTDTQYF
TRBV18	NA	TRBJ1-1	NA	TGTGCCAGCTCACCCCGGACAGCGATGAACACTGAAGCTTTCTTT	CASSPRTAMNTEAFF